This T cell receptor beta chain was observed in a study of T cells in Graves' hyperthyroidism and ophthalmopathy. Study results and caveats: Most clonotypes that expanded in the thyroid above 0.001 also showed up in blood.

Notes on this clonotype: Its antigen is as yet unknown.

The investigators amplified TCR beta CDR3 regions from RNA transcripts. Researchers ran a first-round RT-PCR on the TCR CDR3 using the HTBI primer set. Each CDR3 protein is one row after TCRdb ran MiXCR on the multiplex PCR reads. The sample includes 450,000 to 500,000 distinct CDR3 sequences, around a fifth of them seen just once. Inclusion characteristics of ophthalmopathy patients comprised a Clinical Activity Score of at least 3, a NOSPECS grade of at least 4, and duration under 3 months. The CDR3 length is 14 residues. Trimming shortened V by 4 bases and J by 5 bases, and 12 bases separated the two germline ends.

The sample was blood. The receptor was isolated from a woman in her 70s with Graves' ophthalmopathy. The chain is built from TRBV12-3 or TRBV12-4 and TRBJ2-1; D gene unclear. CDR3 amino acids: CASSSYAEHNEQFF. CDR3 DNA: TGTGCCAGCAGTTCATACGCGGAGCACAATGAGCAGTTCTTC.